Each of the 17 T cell receptor beta chains below was sequenced from the same sample in a study of blood T cell repertoires in COVID-19. TCRdb's copy holds only in-frame clones and misses some; the assay was immunoSEQ multiplex PCR. Of 60,000 to 70,000 clones in the sample, roughly nine tenths were seen once. Sample: peripheral blood. The receptors were sampled from a man aged 45-65 years with active COVID-19.

The chain joins TRBV10-3 to TRBJ2-7, with 7 bases aligning to TRBD1. Trimming took 5 bases from V and 2 from J; bases not matched to a gene: 6. This CDR3 comprises 14 residues. Germline-derived CDR1 and CDR2 are ENHRY and SYGVKD. CDR3 sequence reads: CAISRTGPAYEQYF. DNA for the CDR3: TGTGCCATCAGTCGGACAGGCCCAGCCTACGAGCAGTACTTC.

This sequence joins TRBV24-1 and TRBJ2-3, with 8 bases lining up with TRBD1. Trimming cost V 4 bases and J 4 bases; bases outside gene matches: 9. CDR1 KGHDR and CDR2 SFDVKD come from the germline V gene. CDR3 size: 16 residues. CDR3 sequence (DNA): TGTGCCACCAGTGAACACCAGGACAGGGCTTCAGATACGCAGTATTTT. Its translation is CATSEHQDRASDTQYF.

The chain recombines TRBV11-2 with TRBJ2-1; D is possibly TRBD2 (6 bases). The CDR3 runs to 17 residues. V was pared by 1 base and J by 3 bases, with 16 bases between. The germline V gene encodes CDR1 SGHAT and CDR2 FQNNGV. The CDR3 DNA reads as TGTGCCAGCAGCTTAGGGAGCCGGGGGACTCTCTACAATGAGCAGTTCTTC. Translation: CASSLGSRGTLYNEQFF.

This clone was counted a few times. V and J are TRBV7-2 and TRBJ2-7; D unresolved. Germline CDR1 is SGHTA and CDR2 is FQGNSA. The CDR3 loop spans 12 amino acids. Trimming took 0 bases from V and 9 from J, leaving 9 bases between them. The CDR3 loop is CASSLATAVQYF. DNA for the CDR3: TGTGCCAGCAGCTTAGCGACGGCGGTGCAGTACTTC.

This clone showed up just once. The genes are TRBV18 and TRBJ1-1; TRBD1 might be the D (5 bases). The CDR3 loop spans 14 amino acids. V was pared by 0 bases and J by 0 bases, with 5 bases between. Germline V lookup: CDR1 KGHSH, CDR2 LQKENI. In nucleotides, the CDR3 is TGTGCCAGCTCACCACCGACAGTGAACACTGAAGCTTTCTTT. It encodes CASSPPTVNTEAFF. The full variable domain, rest sourced from reference TRBV18 and TRBJ1-1, is NAGVMQNPRHLVRRRGQEARLRCSPMKGHSHVYWYRQLPEEGLKFMVYLQKENIIDESGMPKERFSAEFPKEGPSILRIQQVVRGDSAAYFCASSPPTVNTEAFFGQGTRLTVV.

The rearrangement joins TRBV18 to TRBJ1-6, with TRBD1 matching 9 bases. The CDR3 sequence is 16 residues long. CDR1 is KGHSH, CDR2 LQKENI, per germline. Germline trimming cut 0 bases from V and 14 bases from J; bases unmatched to any gene: 11. CDR3 sequence: CASSPPAGTGKMTLHF. In DNA form, the CDR3 reads TGTGCCAGCTCACCACCGGCAGGGACAGGGAAGATGACCCTCCACTTT.

This clone occurred once. The genes are TRBV5-3 and TRBJ1-2; D possibly corresponds to TRBD1 (5 bases). TRBV5-3 is flagged as an ORF with uncertain function. Trimming cost V 5 bases and J 6 bases, with 11 bases left between them. CDR3 size: 12 residues. Written as DNA, the CDR3 is TGTGCCAGAAGACCCGACAGCCATGGCTACACCTTC. This gives the protein CARRPDSHGYTF.

The genes are TRBV3-1 (or the pseudogene TRBV3-2) and TRBJ1-3; the D is unclear. Germline CDR1 and CDR2: LGHDT and YNNKEL (reference sequence). Trimming removed 7 bases from V and 2 bases from J, with 6 bases in between. The CDR3 is 12 residues long. This CDR3 reads CASKTPGNTIYF. The CDR3 DNA reads as TGTGCCAGCAAAACTCCTGGAAACACCATATATTTT.

The chain carries TRBV3-1 (or the pseudogene TRBV3-2) and TRBJ2-7; D gene uncertain. Looked up from germline, CDR1 is LGHDT and CDR2 is YNNKEL (reference sequence). The CDR3 consists of 14 residues. V lost 0 bases to trimming and J lost 3 bases, with 9 bases between them. For the CDR3, the DNA is TGTGCCAGCAGCCAAGATCTCCAGGACTACGAGCAGTACTTC. Amino acids: CASSQDLQDYEQYF.

This clone was counted once. This specimen includes other DNA sequences encoding the same CDR3. V and J are TRBV12-3 or TRBV12-4 and TRBJ1-5, with D unclear. The CDR3 loop spans 13 amino acids. V was cut by 3 bases and J by 1 base, with 4 bases left in between. The CDR3 coding sequence is TGTGCCAGCAGTTTGCGCAGCAATCAGCCCCAGCATTTT. This translates into CASSLRSNQPQHF.

This clone was recorded once. The rearrangement uses TRBV9 and TRBJ2-7, with 9 bases that match TRBD1. Trimming took 4 bases from V and 3 from J; bases not matched to a gene: 5. Germline CDR1 reads SGDLS; CDR2 reads YYNGEE. This CDR3 spans 14 amino acids. The CDR3 protein is CASSPWDRDYEQYF. The CDR3 bases are TGTGCCAGCAGCCCCTGGGACAGGGACTACGAGCAGTACTTC.

The chain carries TRBV27 and TRBJ2-1; TRBD2 matches 7 bases. The CDR3 sequence is 17 residues long. Germline lookup yields CDR1 MNHEY and CDR2 SMNVEV (reference sequence). The ends lost 6 bases at V and 2 bases at J; junction bases unmatched: 13. The chain's CDR3 is CASRLNALRGAYNEQFF. The DNA of the CDR3 is TGTGCCAGCAGGCTTAATGCTCTTCGGGGGGCCTACAATGAGCAGTTCTTC.

The V gene is TRBV4-1, the J gene TRBJ1-1; TRBD1 is a possible D gene (5 bases). Germline V gene lookup returns CDR1 MGHRA and CDR2 YSYEKL. Trimming removed 0 bases at V and 5 bases at J, with 13 bases between. The CDR3 consists of 15 residues. The CDR3 sequence is CASSQEAGFVTEAFF. The CDR3 region has the DNA TGCGCCAGCAGCCAAGAGGCAGGGTTCGTTACTGAAGCTTTCTTT.

The rearrangement joins TRBV14 to TRBJ2-5, with TRBD2 as a possible D gene (6 bases). The V gene lost 0 bases and the J gene lost 5 bases, with 16 bases spanning the gap. The CDR3 consists of 16 residues. The germline gives CDR1 SGHDN, CDR2 FVKESK. The CDR3 bases are TGTGCCAGCAGCCAAGATGGGGACTGGGGTATGGAGACCCAGTACTTC. Amino acid sequence: CASSQDGDWGMETQYF.

This chain connects TRBV2 to TRBJ2-7; 7 positions agree with TRBD1. Trimming took 6 bases from V and 0 from J; bases not matched to a gene: 5. Germline CDR1 and CDR2: SNHLY and FYNNEI. The CDR3 contains 14 residues. CDR3 nucleotide sequence: TGTGCCAGCAGGAAGACAGGGAGCTCCTACGAGCAGTACTTC. Amino acids: CASRKTGSSYEQYF.

The rearrangement joins TRBV28 to TRBJ1-4; 11 nucleotides agree with TRBD1. With V trimmed by 5 bases and J by 8 bases, 7 bases remained unmatched. The germline CDR1 and CDR2 sequences are MDHEN and SYDVKM. This CDR3 is 15 amino acids long. As DNA, the CDR3 is TGTGCCAGCAGTCCAGACGGGACAGGGGGGGAAAAACTGTTTTTT. Translated: CASSPDGTGGEKLFF.

V and J are TRBV28 and TRBJ1-1; TRBD1 might be the D (5 bases). CDR1 is MDHEN and CDR2 is SYDVKM in the germline V gene. The CDR3 totals 14 residues. The germline V and J ends were trimmed by 7 bases and 4 bases, with 16 bases remaining between them. In DNA form, the CDR3 reads TGTGCCAGCAACTCTGGGGGGGACTCCACTGAAGCTTTCTTT. Translating gives CASNSGGDSTEAFF.